What follows is one TCR beta chain and its context. The data originate from a study of blood T cell repertoires in COVID-19. Study details: Collection of acute and convalescent COVID-19 samples took place in the United States, Italy and Spain. The cDNA or gDNA used as material had been derived from T cells, B-cell-depleted T cells, or PBMCs.

Followed longitudinally, the Seattle patients had been enrolled during active infection. The protocol was immunoSEQ multiplex PCR, while the TCRdb copy is restricted to in-frame clones and leaves out a portion. Of roughly 300,000 clones listed, about 81% are singletons. Sequenced: peripheral blood. The TCR originated in a human donor with COVID-19, enrolled during active disease. The donor label of this sample is uncertain.

The CDR3 DNA is TGTGCCAGCAGCCCAACTCGGCGCGGGAGCGGCGAGACCCAGTACTTC. Translated: CASSPTRRGSGETQYF. The chain couples TRBV7-2 to TRBJ2-5, with 7 bases lining up with TRBD2. The CDR3 totals 16 residues. V dropped 5 bases and J dropped 5; count of bases not matched to a gene: 14. Germline loops: CDR1 SGHTA, CDR2 FQGNSA.